This TCR beta chain comes out of a study of identical twins. On this clonotype itself: Its specificity is not known.

Overall study findings and caveats: Insertions were fewer in abundant cord blood beta clonotypes, whereas memory repertoires showed none of this pattern.

Between the trimmed V and J ends, which lost 1 base and 7 bases, there was a span of 13 bases. CDR3 length: 13 residues. The V gene's germline CDR1 is DFQATT and CDR2 SNEGSKA (reference sequence). A universal primer binding site was introduced by template switching. The final cDNA contained unique molecular identifiers. TCRdb reprocessed the 5' RACE reads via MiXCR and lists one record per CDR3 protein. Found here are roughly 690,000 distinct CDR3 sequences, roughly 6.2% of them singletons; the top ten hold 1.5% to 2%. This clonotype was sampled from a man aged 18 to 30 in good health. V is TRBV20-1 and J is TRBJ2-5, with D tentatively TRBD2 (5 bases). Sequenced sample: naive T cells sorted from blood. The CDR3 sequence is CSARGRNGVTQYF. For the CDR3, the DNA is TGCAGTGCTAGAGGGCGGAACGGGGTGACCCAGTACTTC.